This is a list of T cell receptor beta chains from one sample in a study of spatial heterogeneity in lung cancer. TCRdb re-called the 5' RACE reads with MiXCR, one entry per CDR3 protein. The data show more than 95,000 distinct CDR3 sequences, 12% seen once. The sequences come from PBMCs, collected at follow-up. All receptors come from a male donor with early-stage non-small cell lung cancer. The CDR3 runs from the conserved cysteine through the conserved F or W. A D gene is named only where the DNA matches it firmly. Where a row states a size, it is once, few, many or the class of an expanded clone; other rows omit it.

D gene: -
CDR3 length: 14
V gene: TRBV6-1
clone size: many
J gene: TRBJ2-7
CDR3 DNA: TGTGCCAGCAGTGAAGCGGGCCAGACCTACGAGCAGTACTTC
CDR3 protein: CASSEAGQTYEQYF

D gene: -
CDR3 length: 13
V gene: TRBV10-3
clone size: few
J gene: TRBJ1-2
CDR3 DNA: TGTGCCATCAGTGTGGGGCCCCCGAAGGGCTACACCTTC
CDR3 protein: CAISVGPPKGYTF

D gene: -
CDR3 length: 14
V gene: TRBV5-1
clone size: few
J gene: TRBJ2-7
CDR3 DNA: TGCGCCAGCAGCTCGGACGGACCCTCCTACGAGCAGTACTTC
CDR3 protein: CASSSDGPSYEQYF

D gene: -
CDR3 length: 15
V gene: TRBV12-5
clone size: -
J gene: TRBJ1-1
CDR3 DNA: TGTGCTAGTGGTTTGGGACAGCTACTGAACACTGAAGCTTTCTTT
CDR3 protein: CASGLGQLLNTEAFF

D gene: -
CDR3 length: 14
V gene: TRBV4-1
clone size: many
J gene: TRBJ1-6
CDR3 DNA: TGCGCCAGCAGCCAGCCAGGGGAACAGCCACCCCTCCACTTT
CDR3 protein: CASSQPGEQPPLHF

D gene: -
CDR3 length: 15
V gene: TRBV28
clone size: -
J gene: TRBJ2-7
CDR3 DNA: TGTGCCAGCAGTCCCTCCGGGACCGTGGTCTACGAGCAGTACTTC
CDR3 protein: CASSPSGTVVYEQYF

D gene: -
CDR3 length: 13
V gene: TRBV6-6
clone size: many
J gene: TRBJ1-1
CDR3 DNA: TGTGCCAGCAGTTACCGGGGGGGAACTGAAGCTTTCTTT
CDR3 protein: CASSYRGGTEAFF

D gene: TRBD2
CDR3 length: 15
V gene: TRBV4-1
clone size: -
J gene: TRBJ2-7
CDR3 DNA: TGCGCCAGCAGCCCAGAGGCGGGGGGAAACTACGAGCAGTACTTC
CDR3 protein: CASSPEAGGNYEQYF

D gene: -
CDR3 length: 12
V gene: TRBV9
clone size: many
J gene: TRBJ2-2
CDR3 DNA: TGTGCCAGCAGCCCATTTACCGGGGAGCTGTTTTTT
CDR3 protein: CASSPFTGELFF

D gene: -
CDR3 length: 14
V gene: TRBV11-2
clone size: -
J gene: TRBJ2-3
CDR3 DNA: TGTGCCAGCAGCTTGGACATCCTAACAGATACGCAGTATTTT
CDR3 protein: CASSLDILTDTQYF

D gene: TRBD2
CDR3 length: 12
V gene: TRBV29-1
clone size: many
J gene: TRBJ2-7
CDR3 DNA: TGCAGCGTTGACGGAGCGGGGGGCGAGCAGTACTTC
CDR3 protein: CSVDGAGGEQYF

D gene: -
CDR3 length: 13
V gene: TRBV4-1
clone size: medium-sized
J gene: TRBJ2-1
CDR3 DNA: TGCGCCAGCAGCCGAACAGGGTACAATGAGCAGTTCTTC
CDR3 protein: CASSRTGYNEQFF

D gene: -
CDR3 length: 14
V gene: TRBV4-1
clone size: few
J gene: TRBJ1-1
CDR3 DNA: TGCGCCAGCAGCCTACACTCAGAGGGGACTGAAGCTTTCTTT
CDR3 protein: CASSLHSEGTEAFF

D gene: TRBD1
CDR3 length: 14
V gene: TRBV6-2/TRBV6-3
clone size: few
J gene: TRBJ2-7
CDR3 DNA: TGTGCCAGCAGTTCCGGGACAGCCTCAAGGGAGCAGTACTTC
CDR3 protein: CASSSGTASREQYF

D gene: -
CDR3 length: 14
V gene: TRBV15
clone size: -
J gene: TRBJ1-4
CDR3 DNA: TGTGCCACCGGTCAGACACTACCGGTTGAAAAACTGTTTTTT
CDR3 protein: CATGQTLPVEKLFF

D gene: -
CDR3 length: 15
V gene: TRBV5-5
clone size: -
J gene: TRBJ1-5
CDR3 DNA: TGTGCCAGCAGCCGAAACAGCGATAGCAATCAGCCCCAGCATTTT
CDR3 protein: CASSRNSDSNQPQHF

D gene: TRBD1
CDR3 length: 16
V gene: TRBV2
clone size: -
J gene: TRBJ2-7
CDR3 DNA: TGTGCCAGCAGGGCCAGCCGGGACAGGGGCTCCTACGAGCAGTACTTC
CDR3 protein: CASRASRDRGSYEQYF

D gene: -
CDR3 length: 14
V gene: TRBV5-1
clone size: -
J gene: TRBJ2-5
CDR3 DNA: TGCGCCAGCAGCTTGGTATCCACTGAAGAGACCCAGTACTTC
CDR3 protein: CASSLVSTEETQYF

D gene: TRBD1
CDR3 length: 16
V gene: TRBV20-1
clone size: few
J gene: TRBJ1-1
CDR3 DNA: TGCAGTGCGTACGACAGGGGCGGCAATTTGGGCACTGAAGCTTTCTTT
CDR3 protein: CSAYDRGGNLGTEAFF

D gene: -
CDR3 length: 16
V gene: TRBV19
clone size: -
J gene: TRBJ1-2
CDR3 DNA: TGTGCCAGTAGTATAGATCCACCGGACAGCAACTATGGCTACACCTTC
CDR3 protein: CASSIDPPDSNYGYTF

D gene: TRBD1
CDR3 length: 18
V gene: TRBV27
clone size: -
J gene: TRBJ1-5
CDR3 DNA: TGTGCCAGCAGTTTATCCTGGACAGGGGCATATAGCAATCAGCCCCAGCATTTT
CDR3 protein: CASSLSWTGAYSNQPQHF

D gene: -
CDR3 length: 16
V gene: TRBV7-8
clone size: many
J gene: TRBJ2-1
CDR3 DNA: TGTGCCAGCAGCTTAGCGGAGGGGGGGGCCTACAATGAGCAGTTCTTC
CDR3 protein: CASSLAEGGAYNEQFF

D gene: -
CDR3 length: 15
V gene: TRBV14
clone size: few
J gene: TRBJ1-6
CDR3 DNA: TGTGCCAGCAGCCAAGAATACGGGGCGGCTCGGCCCCTCCACTTT
CDR3 protein: CASSQEYGAARPLHF

D gene: -
CDR3 length: 13
V gene: TRBV3-1
clone size: -
J gene: TRBJ1-1
CDR3 DNA: TGTGCCAGCAGCCAAGTACTCACAACCGGGACTTTCTTT
CDR3 protein: CASSQVLTTGTFF

D gene: TRBD1
CDR3 length: 16
V gene: TRBV12-3/TRBV12-4
clone size: many
J gene: TRBJ1-1
CDR3 DNA: TGTGCCAGCAGTTTACCTGTAGGACAGGCGGGCACTGAAGCTTTCTTT
CDR3 protein: CASSLPVGQAGTEAFF

D gene: TRBD1
CDR3 length: 12
V gene: TRBV9
clone size: many
J gene: TRBJ1-1
CDR3 DNA: TGTGCCAGCAGCGCCCAGGGGGCTGAAGCTTTCTTT
CDR3 protein: CASSAQGAEAFF

D gene: TRBD1
CDR3 length: 12
V gene: TRBV12-3/TRBV12-4
clone size: -
J gene: TRBJ1-2
CDR3 DNA: TGTGCCAGCAGACTCGACAGGGTTGGTTACACCTTC
CDR3 protein: CASRLDRVGYTF

D gene: -
CDR3 length: 14
V gene: TRBV9
clone size: -
J gene: TRBJ2-3
CDR3 DNA: TGTGCCAGCTCAGTGGGGGGATGGGGAGATACGCAGTATTTT
CDR3 protein: CASSVGGWGDTQYF

D gene: -
CDR3 length: 12
V gene: TRBV29-1
clone size: many
J gene: TRBJ1-5
CDR3 DNA: TGCAGCGTTGGCCAGGGGAATCAGCCCCAGCATTTT
CDR3 protein: CSVGQGNQPQHF

D gene: -
CDR3 length: 14
V gene: TRBV6-1
clone size: -
J gene: TRBJ1-1
CDR3 DNA: TGTGCCAGCACCCAGACAGGCTTGAACACTGAAGCTTTCTTT
CDR3 protein: CASTQTGLNTEAFF

D gene: TRBD1
CDR3 length: 13
V gene: TRBV5-1
clone size: few
J gene: TRBJ1-2
CDR3 DNA: TGCGCCAGCAGCTTTACAGGGGAATATGGCTACACCTTC
CDR3 protein: CASSFTGEYGYTF

D gene: -
CDR3 length: 16
V gene: TRBV3-1
clone size: -
J gene: TRBJ1-4
CDR3 DNA: TGTGCCAGCAGCCATATCACACAGCGTGGTAATGAAAAACTGTTTTTT
CDR3 protein: CASSHITQRGNEKLFF

D gene: TRBD2
CDR3 length: 16
V gene: TRBV7-9
clone size: once
J gene: TRBJ2-5
CDR3 DNA: TGTGCCAGCAGCTTGACAGTGGTACTAGCGGAAGAGACCCAGTACTTC
CDR3 protein: CASSLTVVLAEETQYF

D gene: TRBD1
CDR3 length: 14
V gene: TRBV20-1
clone size: few
J gene: TRBJ2-7
CDR3 DNA: TGCAGTGCTAGAGATGGGACAGCGTACTACGAGCAGTACTTC
CDR3 protein: CSARDGTAYYEQYF

D gene: -
CDR3 length: 13
V gene: TRBV12-3/TRBV12-4
clone size: -
J gene: TRBJ2-3
CDR3 DNA: TGTGCCAGCAGTATGGGACGTACAGATACGCAGTATTTT
CDR3 protein: CASSMGRTDTQYF

D gene: TRBD1
CDR3 length: 17
V gene: TRBV7-2
clone size: -
J gene: TRBJ2-3
CDR3 DNA: TGTGCCAGCAGCCCGCACAGGGGAAACGCCGTTACAGATACGCAGTATTTT
CDR3 protein: CASSPHRGNAVTDTQYF

D gene: -
CDR3 length: 13
V gene: TRBV10-3
clone size: -
J gene: TRBJ1-1
CDR3 DNA: TGTGCCATCAATAGGGATGGTGGCACTGAAGCTTTCTTT
CDR3 protein: CAINRDGGTEAFF

D gene: -
CDR3 length: 13
V gene: TRBV7-9
clone size: many
J gene: TRBJ1-4
CDR3 DNA: TGTGCCAGCAGGTTCGAAATCGGTGAAAAACTGTTTTTT
CDR3 protein: CASRFEIGEKLFF